This T cell receptor beta chain was captured in a study of T cell repertoires in cytomegalovirus infection. In the study overall: In public TCR beta signatures, there were indications of both CMV infection and matching HLA type. Study-level results: Summed frequency of shared TCR beta families picked out CMV carriers who also had the relevant HLA. Dominant in the ex vivo response were TCR beta clonotypes restricted by HLA-C and specific for CMV.

This clonotype was seen more than once but under ten times. Antigen specificity is unknown. TCRdb processed the reads anew with MiXCR; each CDR3 protein has one entry. The sample yields some 700,000 distinct CDR3 sequences, roughly a third seen once. CDR1 is MNHEY, CDR2 SMNVEV, per germline (reference sequence). Trimming shortened V by 8 bases and J by 5 bases, and 13 bases separated the two germline ends. The CDR3 is made up of 13 amino acids. J is TRBJ1-5 and V is TRBV27, with D unresolved. This TCR came from a human donor in good health (CMV status not recorded). Some clones in this sample may be carry-over from other donors' samples. Source material: PBMCs. CDR3 nucleotides: TGTGCCAGCCAGGAACAGAGTCATCAGCCCCAGCATTTT. Translating it yields CASQEQSHQPQHF.